The 14 T cell receptor beta chains in this list originate from one sample, sequenced in a study of cytomegalovirus exposure and HLA in healthy donors. Here immunoSEQ multiplex PCR was the method, and the copy in TCRdb shows in-frame clones only, minus some. The sample holds 100,000 to 150,000 clones, about 90% seen once. What was sequenced was PBMCs. These receptor sequences come from a woman under 30 in good health and CMV-seronegative.

CDR3 nucleotides: TGTGCCAGCAGCTTTAGGGGAAATGAGCAGTTCTTC. Translating gives CASSFRGNEQFF. The rearrangement joins TRBV11-2 to TRBJ2-1, with D perhaps matching TRBD1 (5 bases). The ends were cut back, 3 bases at V and 7 bases at J, with 7 bases in the middle. The CDR3 is 12 amino acids. Germline CDR1 is SGHAT and CDR2 is FQNNGV.

This clone was counted once. The J gene is TRBJ2-3, the V gene TRBV28; tentatively, D is TRBD2 (5 bases). Germline CDR1 MDHEN, CDR2 SYDVKM. CDR3 size: 15 residues. V lost 2 bases and J 6 bases, leaving 15 bases between the germline ends. The CDR3 DNA follows: TGTGCCAGCAGTTTAGTTTCTGAGAGGGCGGATACGCAGTATTTT. Translating gives CASSLVSERADTQYF.

The CDR3 sequence is CASSWATSGANNEQFF. CDR3 in DNA: TGCGCCAGCAGCTGGGCGACTAGCGGGGCTAACAATGAGCAGTTCTTC. The chain uses TRBV5-1 and TRBJ2-1; 11 bases align to TRBD2. After removal of 3 bases from V and 5 bases from J, the junction contained 7 bases not matched to a gene. Germline V gives CDR1 SGHRS, CDR2 YFSETQ. The CDR3 sequence is 16 residues long.

The genes are TRBV19 and TRBJ1-1; 7 bases are a match to TRBD1. Trimming took 3 bases from V and 6 from J; bases not matched to a gene: 7. The CDR3 has 14 amino acids. Germline lookup yields CDR1 LNHDA and CDR2 SQIVND (reference sequence). The CDR3: CASSIVTGPSEAFF. The CDR3 DNA is TGTGCCAGTAGTATTGTGACAGGGCCGTCTGAAGCTTTCTTT.

The rearrangement joins TRBV5-4 to TRBJ1-2; 7 bases fit TRBD1. The germline V gene has CDR1 SGHNT and CDR2 YYREEE (reference sequence). CDR3 length: 14 residues. V dropped 3 bases and J dropped 4; count of bases not matched to a gene: 6. The CDR3 sequence is CASSSRDSSYGYTF. Written as DNA, the CDR3 is TGTGCCAGCAGCTCCCGGGACAGTTCCTATGGCTACACCTTC.

The gene calls are TRBV28 and TRBJ1-3; D possibly corresponds to TRBD1 (5 bases). The CDR3 is 15 residues long. The germline V and J ends were trimmed by 8 bases and 3 bases, with 17 bases remaining between them. CDR1 is MDHEN, CDR2 SYDVKM, per germline. CDR3 region: CASRSAGTLGNTIYF. The CDR3 DNA is TGTGCCAGCCGCTCAGCCGGGACTCTTGGAAACACCATATATTTT.

The chain carries TRBV2 and TRBJ1-2, with D possibly TRBD1 on 5 matching bases. The CDR3 extends over 14 amino acids. Per the germline V gene, CDR1 is SNHLY and CDR2 is FYNNEI. Trimming took off 7 bases at V and 8 bases at J, with 20 bases between the two ends. The CDR3 spells CASTLFIQGGGYTF. As DNA, the CDR3 is TGTGCCAGCACCTTATTTATCCAGGGTGGGGGCTACACCTTC.

This clone was detected only once. V usage is TRBV28 and J usage is TRBJ1-2, with 8 bases fitting TRBD1. The CDR3 extends over 14 amino acids. With 4 bases clipped from V and 4 bases from J, the junction kept 5 bases outside the gene matches. The germline V gene encodes CDR1 MDHEN and CDR2 SYDVKM. The CDR3 protein is CASSSRDRRYGYTF. CDR3 DNA: TGTGCCAGCAGTTCCCGGGACAGGCGCTATGGCTACACCTTC.

The chain links TRBV4-1 to TRBJ2-3; possible D gene TRBD2, 7 bases. This CDR3 has 14 residues. V lost 0 bases and J lost 9, with 13 bases in between. In germline, CDR1 is MGHRA, CDR2 YSYEKL. CDR3 nucleotide sequence: TGCGCCAGCAGCCAAGATCAAGGGGGGGTAACGCAGTATTTT. It codes for CASSQDQGGVTQYF.

The J gene is TRBJ2-2, the V gene TRBV10-3; tentative D call: TRBD2 (6 bases). The V and J ends lost 0 bases and 5 bases respectively, with 7 bases between them. CDR1 and CDR2 (germline): ENHRY, SYGVKD. CDR3 length equals 14 residues. In nucleotides, the CDR3 is TGTGCCATCAGTGAGTCTGGGGGGACCGGGGAGCTGTTTTTT. Its protein product is CAISESGGTGELFF.

This chain links TRBV27 with TRBJ2-7, with TRBD1 matching over 7 bases. Germline CDR1 MNHEY, CDR2 SMNVEV (reference sequence). V lost 6 bases to trimming and J lost 0 bases; unmatched junction nucleotides: 8. The CDR3 loop spans 15 amino acids. The CDR3 region is CASSHHRGSSYEQYF. CDR3 coding DNA: TGTGCCAGCAGCCACCACAGGGGCAGCTCCTACGAGCAGTACTTC.

The J gene is TRBJ2-4, the V gene TRBV4-2; D gene ambiguous. Per the germline V gene, CDR1 is LGHNA and CDR2 is YNFKEQ. V was clipped by 0 bases and J by 2 bases, with 14 bases between them. The CDR3 loop spans 17 amino acids. The CDR3 region is CASSQDLTGLSKNIQYF. DNA of the CDR3: TGTGCCAGCAGCCAAGATTTAACGGGTCTATCCAAAAACATTCAGTACTTC.

The rearrangement joins TRBV7-2 to TRBJ2-7, with D possibly being TRBD2 (6 bases). The CDR3 is 17 residues long. From germline, CDR1 is SGHTA and CDR2 FQGNSA. The V and J ends lost 1 base and 3 bases respectively, with 19 bases between them. CDR3 nucleotides: TGTGCCAGCAGCTTAGATTGGTCGGGGACTGGGCGCTACGAGCAGTACTTC. Translation: CASSLDWSGTGRYEQYF.

The V and J genes are TRBV5-1 and TRBJ1-1; maybe TRBD1 (6 bases). There are 15 residues in the CDR3. CDR1 and CDR2 from the germline V gene are SGHRS and YFSETQ. With 1 base removed from V and 1 base from J, the gap between germline ends came to 11 bases. The DNA of the CDR3 is TGCGCCAGCAGCTTGAGGCCAGGGGAGAACACTGAAGCTTTCTTT. This translates into CASSLRPGENTEAFF.